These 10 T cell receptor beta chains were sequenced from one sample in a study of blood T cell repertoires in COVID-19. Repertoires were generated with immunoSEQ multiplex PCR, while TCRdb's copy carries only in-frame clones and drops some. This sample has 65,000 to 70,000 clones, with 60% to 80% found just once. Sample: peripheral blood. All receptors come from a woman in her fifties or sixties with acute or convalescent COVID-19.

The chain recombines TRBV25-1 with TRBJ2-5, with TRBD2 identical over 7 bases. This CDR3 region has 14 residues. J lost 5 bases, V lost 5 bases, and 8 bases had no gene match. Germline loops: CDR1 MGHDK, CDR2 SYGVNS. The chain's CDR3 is CASSPKGGFETQYF. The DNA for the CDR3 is TGTGCCAGCAGTCCAAAGGGAGGGTTTGAGACCCAGTACTTC.

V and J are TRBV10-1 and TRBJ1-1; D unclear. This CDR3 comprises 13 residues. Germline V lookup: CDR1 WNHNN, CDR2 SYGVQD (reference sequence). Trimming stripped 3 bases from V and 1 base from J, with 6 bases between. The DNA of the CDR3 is TGCGCCAGCAGTGAAATCGGGAACACTGAAGCTTTCTTT. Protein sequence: CASSEIGNTEAFF.

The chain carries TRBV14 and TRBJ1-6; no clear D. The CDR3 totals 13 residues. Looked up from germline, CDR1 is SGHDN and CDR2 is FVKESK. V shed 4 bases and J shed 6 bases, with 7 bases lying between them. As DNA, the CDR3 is TGTGCCAGCAGCCCTTCGGGTAATTCACCCCTCCACTTT. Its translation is CASSPSGNSPLHF.

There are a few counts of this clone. CDR3 nucleotide sequence: TGTGCCAGCACCCTAAACGGTCAGCCCCAGCATTTT. Translation gives CASTLNGQPQHF. The J gene is TRBJ1-5, the V gene TRBV7-2; D is undetermined. Germline lookup yields CDR1 SGHTA and CDR2 FQGNSA. There are 12 residues in the CDR3. V shed 7 bases and J shed 6 bases, with 10 bases lying between them. The whole variable domain, filled in from reference TRBV7-2 and TRBJ1-5, reads GAGVSQSPSNKVTEKGKDVELRCDPISGHTALYWYRQSLGQGLEFLIYFQGNSAPDKSGLPSDRFSAERTGGSVSTLTIQRTQQEDSAVYLCASTLNGQPQHFGDGTRLSIL.

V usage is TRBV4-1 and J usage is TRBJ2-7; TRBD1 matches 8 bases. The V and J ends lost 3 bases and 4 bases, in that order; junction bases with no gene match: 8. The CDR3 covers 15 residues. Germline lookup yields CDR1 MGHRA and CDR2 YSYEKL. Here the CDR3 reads CASSQTGTGVYEQYF. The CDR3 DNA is TGCGCCAGCAGCCAGACCGGGACAGGTGTTTACGAGCAGTACTTC.

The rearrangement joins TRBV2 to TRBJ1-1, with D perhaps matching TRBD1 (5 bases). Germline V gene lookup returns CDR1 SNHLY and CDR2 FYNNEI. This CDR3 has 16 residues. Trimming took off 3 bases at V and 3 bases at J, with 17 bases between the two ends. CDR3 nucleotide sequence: TGTGCCAGCAGTGAGAACGGGGGGGACCGCGACACTGAAGCTTTCTTT. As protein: CASSENGGDRDTEAFF.

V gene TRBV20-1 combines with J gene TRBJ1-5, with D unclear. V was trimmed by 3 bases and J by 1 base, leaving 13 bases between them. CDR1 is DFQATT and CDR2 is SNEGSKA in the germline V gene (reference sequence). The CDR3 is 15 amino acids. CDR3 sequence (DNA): TGCAGTGCTAGTCAGAGTGTCAGGAGCAATCAGCCCCAGCATTTT. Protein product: CSASQSVRSNQPQHF.

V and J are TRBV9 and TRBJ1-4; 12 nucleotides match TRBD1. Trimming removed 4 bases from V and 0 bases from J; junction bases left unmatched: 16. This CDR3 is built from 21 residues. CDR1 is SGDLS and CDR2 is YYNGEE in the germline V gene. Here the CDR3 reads CASSPSVAGTGGVATNEKLFF. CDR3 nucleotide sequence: TGTGCCAGCAGCCCCTCTGTAGCGGGGACAGGGGGCGTTGCAACTAATGAAAAACTGTTTTTT.

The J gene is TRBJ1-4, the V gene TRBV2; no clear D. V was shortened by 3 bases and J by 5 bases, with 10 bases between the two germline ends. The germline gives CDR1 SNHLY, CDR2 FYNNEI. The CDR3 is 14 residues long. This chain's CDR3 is CASSDPPRNEKLFF. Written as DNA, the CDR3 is TGTGCCAGCAGTGATCCCCCACGGAATGAAAAACTGTTTTTT.

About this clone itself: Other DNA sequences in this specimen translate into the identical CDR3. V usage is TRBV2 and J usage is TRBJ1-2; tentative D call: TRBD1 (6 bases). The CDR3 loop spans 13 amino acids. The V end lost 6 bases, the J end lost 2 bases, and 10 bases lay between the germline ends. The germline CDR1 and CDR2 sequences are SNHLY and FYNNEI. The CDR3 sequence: CASRTGPNYGYTF. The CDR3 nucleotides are TGTGCCAGCAGGACAGGCCCAAACTATGGCTACACCTTC. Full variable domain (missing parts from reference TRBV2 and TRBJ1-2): EPEVTQTPSHQVTQMGQEVILRCVPISNHLYFYWYRQILGQKVEFLVSFYNNEISEKSEIFDDQFSVERPDGSNFTLKIRSTKLEDSAMYFCASRTGPNYGYTFGSGTRLTVV.